These 23 T cell receptor beta chains originate from one sample sequenced in a study of cytomegalovirus exposure and HLA in healthy donors. In the PCR, 60 Vbeta and 13 Jbeta primers were used. Some clones are missing from TCRdb's copy, which holds only in-frame ones; the method was immunoSEQ multiplex PCR. The sample records 100,000 to 150,000 clones, 80% to 90% being singletons. Input material: PBMCs. These TCRs come from a woman in her late teens or twenties in good health and CMV-seropositive.

This clone has only a few counts. The genes are TRBV27 and TRBJ2-3; 12 bases align to TRBD2. Germline trimming cut 6 bases from V and 6 bases from J; bases unmatched to any gene: 1. CDR3 length equals 13 residues. CDR1 is MNHEY, CDR2 SMNVEV, per germline (reference sequence). The DNA of the CDR3 is TGTGCCAGCAGGACTAGCGGGGGTGATACGCAGTATTTT. It encodes CASRTSGGDTQYF.

Comment on this clone: One end of the junction varies from germline; a read error may be responsible. V gene TRBV7-9 combines with J gene TRBJ2-7, with a possible D match to TRBD2 (5 bases). Germline V gives CDR1 SEHNR, CDR2 FQNEAQ (reference sequence). This CDR3 comprises 15 residues. The CDR3 nucleotides read TGTTCCAGCAGCGGCCGGGCTACCTCGCAGCGGGAGCAGTACTTC. It translates to CSSSGRATSQREQYF.

With regard to this clone: Other DNA sequences in the same sample also yield this CDR3. The chain links TRBV9 to TRBJ1-6; the match to TRBD1 covers 7 bases. Germline V gene data show CDR1 as SGDLS and CDR2 as YYNGEE. CDR3 length: 14 residues. V dropped 3 bases and J dropped 7; count of bases not matched to a gene: 4. This CDR3 reads CASSETGRNSPLHF. CDR3 nucleotide sequence: TGTGCCAGCAGCGAGACAGGGAGAAATTCACCCCTCCACTTT.

The V gene is TRBV4-2, the J gene TRBJ2-5, with TRBD2 matching 9 bases. CDR3 length: 15 amino acids. Germline loops: CDR1 LGHNA, CDR2 YNFKEQ. With 1 base clipped from V and 4 bases from J, the junction kept 4 bases outside the gene matches. The DNA of the CDR3 is TGTGCCAGCAGCCAAGCACCAGCGGGGGGAGAGACCCAGTACTTC. It encodes CASSQAPAGGETQYF.

The chain links TRBV14 to TRBJ2-3, with 9 positions matching TRBD1. Trimming at V came to 7 bases and at J to 2 bases, leaving 7 bases not matched to a gene. This CDR3 has 15 residues. Germline values: CDR1 SGHDN, CDR2 FVKESK. The CDR3 spells CASTMGQGHTDTQYF. The CDR3 DNA reads as TGTGCCAGCACCATGGGACAGGGTCACACAGATACGCAGTATTTT.

The chain is built from TRBV9 and TRBJ1-5, with 8 bases matching TRBD1. V was pared by 4 bases and J by 7 bases, with 10 bases of the junction left unmatched. Germline assignment: CDR1 SGDLS and CDR2 YYNGEE. There are 15 residues in the CDR3. As DNA, the CDR3 is TGTGCCAGCAGCCACGGACAGGGTGCGGGACAGCCCCAGCATTTT. Protein: CASSHGQGAGQPQHF.

This chain connects TRBV11-1 to TRBJ2-2; a possible D gene is TRBD2 (6 bases). The CDR3 length is 15 residues. V was trimmed by 3 bases and J by 2 bases, leaving 10 bases between them. Germline CDR1 is SGHAT and CDR2 is FQDESV (reference sequence). The CDR3 DNA reads TGTGCCAGCAGCTTGACTAGATTTAACACCGGGGAGCTGTTTTTT. It encodes CASSLTRFNTGELFF.

The V and J genes are TRBV2 and TRBJ1-1, with D possibly being TRBD1 (5 bases). Deletions cut 4 bases from V and 6 bases from J, with 12 bases between. The CDR3 has 13 amino acids. Germline V lookup: CDR1 SNHLY, CDR2 FYNNEI. The CDR3, as DNA: TGTGCCAGCAGTGCAGGGACGGGGGCTGAAGCTTTCTTT. Its protein is CASSAGTGAEAFF. Filled out from reference TRBV2 and TRBJ1-1, the complete variable domain reads EPEVTQTPSHQVTQMGQEVILRCVPISNHLYFYWYRQILGQKVEFLVSFYNNEISEKSEIFDDQFSVERPDGSNFTLKIRSTKLEDSAMYFCASSAGTGAEAFFGQGTRLTVV.

Notes on this clone: Mismatch with germline at one junction end may stem from a read error. CDR3: CSVQEVGSGNTIYF. CDR3 DNA: TGCAGCGTTCAAGAGGTCGGCTCTGGAAACACCATATATTTT. The gene calls are TRBV29-1 and TRBJ1-3; D uncertain. The CDR3 length is 14 residues. The germline V gene has CDR1 SQVTM and CDR2 ANQGSEA.

V is TRBV28 and J is TRBJ1-3; D perhaps matches TRBD1 (5 bases). Germline V lookup: CDR1 MDHEN, CDR2 SYDVKM. V lost 2 bases and J lost 4, with 12 bases in between. The CDR3 covers 15 residues. The CDR3 reads CASSLGGIAGNTIYF. For the CDR3, the DNA is TGTGCCAGCAGTTTAGGGGGGATCGCGGGAAACACCATATATTTT.

The chain couples TRBV30 to TRBJ2-2; TRBD1 might be the D (7 bases). The CDR3 has 13 amino acids. The germline V gene encodes CDR1 GTSNPN and CDR2 SVGIG (reference sequence). The V and J ends lost 4 bases and 5 bases respectively, with 11 bases between them. CDR3 nucleotide sequence: TGTGCCTGGACCAGGGGGGTGACCGGGGAGCTGTTTTTT. Amino acids: CAWTRGVTGELFF.

About this clone: An end of the junction does not agree with germline; a read error may underlie this. The CDR3 DNA sequence: TGCGCCGGCAGCCTCGACACCAACACCGGGGAGCTGTTTTTT. Its translation: CAGSLDTNTGELFF. V and J are TRBV5-1 and TRBJ2-2, with D uncertain. The length of the CDR3 is 14 residues. From germline, CDR1 is SGHRS and CDR2 YFSETQ. The variable domain in full, completed from reference TRBV5-1 and TRBJ2-2, reads KAGVTQTPRYLIKTRGQQVTLSCSPISGHRSVSWYQQTPGQGLQFLFEYFSETQRNKGNFPGRFSGRQFSNSRSEMNVSTLELGDSALYLCAGSLDTNTGELFFGEGSRLTVL.

This chain uses TRBV29-1 with TRBJ2-2, with D possibly matching TRBD2 (6 bases). Germline V gives CDR1 SQVTM, CDR2 ANQGSEA. This CDR3 comprises 17 residues. V was pared by 2 bases and J by 0 bases, with 16 bases between. CDR3 bases: TGCAGCGTTGAATCGGGTATCGGGAGAGCGAACACCGGGGAGCTGTTTTTT. As protein: CSVESGIGRANTGELFF.

This clone was detected once. The rearrangement joins TRBV19 to TRBJ2-6, with D uncertain. Trimming removed 7 bases at V and 4 bases at J, with 8 bases between. The CDR3 contains 13 residues. CDR1 and CDR2 (germline): LNHDA, SQIVND (reference sequence). The CDR3 sequence is CASTERGANVLTF. In nucleotides, the CDR3 is TGTGCCAGTACCGAGAGGGGGGCCAACGTCCTGACTTTC.

The J gene is TRBJ2-5, the V gene TRBV27; 8 bases agree with TRBD2. The J call is uncertain, as TRBJ2-7 better fits the DNA end. The CDR3 loop spans 13 amino acids. Germline V gives CDR1 MNHEY, CDR2 SMNVEV (reference sequence). The CDR3 nucleotides read TGTGCCAGCAGTTTGATCGGGGGGGACGAGCAGTACTTC. Translation gives CASSLIGGDEQYF.

J is TRBJ2-5 and V is TRBV19; D call uncertain. Germline CDR1 is LNHDA and CDR2 is SQIVND (reference sequence). With 1 base removed from V and 1 base from J, the gap between germline ends came to 4 bases. CDR3 length: 13 residues. The CDR3 bases are TGTGCCAGTAGTATAGTAGTCCAAGAGACCCAGTACTTC. It yields the protein CASSIVVQETQYF. The variable domain in full, with the rest retrieved from reference TRBV19 and TRBJ2-5, is DGGITQSPKYLFRKEGQNVTLSCEQNLNHDAMYWYRQDPGQGLRLIYYSQIVNDFQKGDIAEGYSVSREKKESFPLTVTSAQKNPTAFYLCASSIVVQETQYFGPGTRLLVL.

The chain couples TRBV6-1 to TRBJ2-5, with 7 bases fitting TRBD2. Germline trimming cut 8 bases from V and 3 bases from J; bases unmatched to any gene: 12. The V gene's germline CDR1 is MNHNS and CDR2 SASEGT. The CDR3 runs to 15 residues. The CDR3 nucleotides read TGTGCCAGCGGTCTCGGGGGGTTAAGGGAAGAGACCCAGTACTTC. The encoded protein is CASGLGGLREETQYF.

The V gene is TRBV7-9, the J gene TRBJ2-2; TRBD1 matches 7 bases. After removal of 7 bases from V and 5 bases from J, the junction contained 13 bases not matched to a gene. The CDR3 spans 16 residues. CDR1 and CDR2 (germline): SEHNR, FQNEAQ (reference sequence). CDR3 nucleotides: TGTGCCAGCATCATAGAACAGGGGATAAGTACCGGGGAGCTGTTTTTT. It translates to CASIIEQGISTGELFF. Based on the CDR3 plus reference TRBV7-9 and TRBJ2-2, the full variable domain is DTGVSQNPRHKITKRGQNVTFRCDPISEHNRLYWYRQTLGQGPEFLTYFQNEAQLEKSRLLSDRFSAERPKGSFSTLEIQRTEQGDSAMYLCASIIEQGISTGELFFGEGSRLTVL.

The chain couples TRBV6-5 to TRBJ1-3; no clear D gene. Germline values: CDR1 MNHEY, CDR2 SVGAGI. CDR3 size: 11 residues. V was trimmed by 6 bases and J by 5 bases, leaving 5 bases between them. This chain's CDR3 is CASRTRNTIYF. As DNA, the CDR3 is TGTGCCAGCAGGACAAGAAACACCATATATTTT.

This clone was seen a single time. The CDR3 bases are TGTGCCAGCAGCCCCCGGGGTTCTCCTGAAGCTTTCTTT. Its translation: CASSPRGSPEAFF. This chain links TRBV7-9 with TRBJ1-1, with D hard to call. The CDR3 is 13 amino acids. Germline-derived CDR1 and CDR2 are SEHNR and FQNEAQ (reference sequence). The V and J ends lost 5 bases and 6 bases respectively, with 13 bases between them. Variable domain in full (rest from reference TRBV7-9 and TRBJ1-1): DTGVSQNPRHKITKRGQNVTFRCDPISEHNRLYWYRQTLGQGPEFLTYFQNEAQLEKSRLLSDRFSAERPKGSFSTLEIQRTEQGDSAMYLCASSPRGSPEAFFGQGTRLTVV.

The chain couples TRBV5-4 to TRBJ1-4; 7 positions agree with TRBD1. V shed 7 bases, J shed 7 bases, and the junction held 13 bases outside the gene matches. Germline lookup yields CDR1 SGHNT and CDR2 YYREEE (reference sequence). The CDR3 totals 15 residues. CDR3 residues: CASPDRETTFEKLFF. DNA of the CDR3: TGTGCCAGCCCAGACAGGGAGACTACCTTTGAAAAACTGTTTTTT.

V usage is TRBV28 and J usage is TRBJ2-1; 10 nucleotides agree with TRBD1. Germline loops: CDR1 MDHEN, CDR2 SYDVKM. The CDR3 has 15 residues. Losses at the gene ends were 4 bases for V and 4 bases for J; bases not matched to a gene: 4. DNA for the CDR3: TGTGCCAGCAGTTCCGGACAGGGGGTTTACAATGAGCAGTTCTTC. It codes for CASSSGQGVYNEQFF.

This clone has only a few counts. The J gene is TRBJ2-1, the V gene TRBV9, with 8 bases that match TRBD2. The CDR3 is made up of 16 amino acids. The germline gives CDR1 SGDLS, CDR2 YYNGEE. The V and J ends lost 4 bases and 7 bases, in that order; junction bases with no gene match: 13. Written as DNA, the CDR3 is TGTGCCAGCAGCCTCCTCGGAGCGGGGGCTGGGAATGAGCAGTTCTTC. Its translation: CASSLLGAGAGNEQFF. Full variable domain (outside the CDR3, taken from reference TRBV9 and TRBJ2-1): DSGVTQTPKHLITATGQRVTLRCSPRSGDLSVYWYQQSLDQGLQFLIQYYNGEERAKGNILERFSAQQFPDLHSELNLSSLELGDSALYFCASSLLGAGAGNEQFFGPGTRLTVL.